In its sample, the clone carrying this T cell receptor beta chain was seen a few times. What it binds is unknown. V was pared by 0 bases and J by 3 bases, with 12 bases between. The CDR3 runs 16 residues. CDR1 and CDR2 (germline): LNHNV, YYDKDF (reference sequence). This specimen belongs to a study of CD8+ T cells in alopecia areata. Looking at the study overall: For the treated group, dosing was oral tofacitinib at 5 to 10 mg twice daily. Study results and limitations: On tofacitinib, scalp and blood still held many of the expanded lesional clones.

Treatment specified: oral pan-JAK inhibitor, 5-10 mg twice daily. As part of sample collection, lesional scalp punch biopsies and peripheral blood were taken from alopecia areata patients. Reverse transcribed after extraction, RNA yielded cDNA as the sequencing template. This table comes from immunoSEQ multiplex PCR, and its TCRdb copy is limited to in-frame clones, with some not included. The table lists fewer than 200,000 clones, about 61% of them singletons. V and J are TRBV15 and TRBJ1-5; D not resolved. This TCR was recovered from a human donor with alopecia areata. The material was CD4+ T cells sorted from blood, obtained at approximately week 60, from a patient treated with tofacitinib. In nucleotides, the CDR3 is TGTGCCACCAGCAGAGATCTGAAGGGTATCAATCAGCCCCAGCATTTT. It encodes CATSRDLKGINQPQHF.